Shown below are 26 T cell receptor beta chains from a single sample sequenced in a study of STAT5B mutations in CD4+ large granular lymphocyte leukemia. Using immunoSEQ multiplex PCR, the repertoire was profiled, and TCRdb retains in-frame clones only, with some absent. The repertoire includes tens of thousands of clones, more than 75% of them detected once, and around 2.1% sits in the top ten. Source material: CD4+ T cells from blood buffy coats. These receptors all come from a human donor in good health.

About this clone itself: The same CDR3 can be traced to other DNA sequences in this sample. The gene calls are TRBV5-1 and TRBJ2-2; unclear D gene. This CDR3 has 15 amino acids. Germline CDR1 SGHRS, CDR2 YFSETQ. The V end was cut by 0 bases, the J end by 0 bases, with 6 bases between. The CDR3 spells CASSLGAANTGELFF. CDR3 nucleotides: TGCGCCAGCAGCTTGGGGGCGGCGAACACCGGGGAGCTGTTTTTT.

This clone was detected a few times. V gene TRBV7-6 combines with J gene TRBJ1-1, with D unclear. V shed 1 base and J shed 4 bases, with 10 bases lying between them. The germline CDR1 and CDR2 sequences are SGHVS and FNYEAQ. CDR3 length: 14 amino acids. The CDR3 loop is CASSLGGWATEAFF. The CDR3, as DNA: TGTGCCAGCAGCTTAGGGGGTTGGGCCACTGAAGCTTTCTTT.

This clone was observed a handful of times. CDR3 amino acids: CASSEVRTVGEKLFF. The CDR3 coding sequence is TGTGCCAGCAGTGAAGTCCGGACAGTCGGTGAAAAACTGTTTTTT. V and J are TRBV2 and TRBJ1-4, with a possible D match to TRBD1 (6 bases). Germline V lookup: CDR1 SNHLY, CDR2 FYNNEI. The CDR3 runs to 15 residues. Trimming stripped 1 base from V and 7 bases from J, with 13 bases between.

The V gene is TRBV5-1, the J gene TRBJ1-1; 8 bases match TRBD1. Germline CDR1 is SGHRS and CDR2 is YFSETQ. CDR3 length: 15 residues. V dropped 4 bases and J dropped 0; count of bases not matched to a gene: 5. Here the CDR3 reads CASSPGQGMNTEAFF. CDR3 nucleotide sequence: TGCGCCAGCAGCCCCGGACAGGGCATGAACACTGAAGCTTTCTTT.

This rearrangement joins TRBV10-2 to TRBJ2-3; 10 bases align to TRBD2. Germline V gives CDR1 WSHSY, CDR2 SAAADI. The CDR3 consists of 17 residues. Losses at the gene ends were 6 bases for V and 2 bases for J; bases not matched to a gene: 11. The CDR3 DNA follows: TGCGCCAGCAGGGGTTCTAGCGGGGGTTTTTTCACAGATACGCAGTATTTT. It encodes CASRGSSGGFFTDTQYF.

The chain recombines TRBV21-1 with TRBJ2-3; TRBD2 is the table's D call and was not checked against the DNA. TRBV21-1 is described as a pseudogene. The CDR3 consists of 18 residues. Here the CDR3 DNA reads TGTGCCAGCAGCAAGGGGGGCGATAGCGGGAGAAGGTCAGATACGCAGTATTTT. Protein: CASSKGGDSGRRSDTQYF.

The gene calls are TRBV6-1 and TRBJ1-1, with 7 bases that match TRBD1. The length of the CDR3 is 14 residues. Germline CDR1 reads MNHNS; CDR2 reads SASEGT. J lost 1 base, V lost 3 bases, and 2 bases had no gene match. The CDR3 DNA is TGTGCCAGCAGTGACCGACAGGGGAACACTGAAGCTTTCTTT. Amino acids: CASSDRQGNTEAFF.

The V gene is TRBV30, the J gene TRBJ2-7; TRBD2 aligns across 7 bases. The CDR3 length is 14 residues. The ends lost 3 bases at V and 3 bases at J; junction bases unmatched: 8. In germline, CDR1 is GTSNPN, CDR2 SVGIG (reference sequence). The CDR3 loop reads CAWRLEGGIYEQYF. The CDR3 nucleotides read TGTGCCTGGAGATTGGAGGGAGGGATCTACGAGCAGTACTTC.

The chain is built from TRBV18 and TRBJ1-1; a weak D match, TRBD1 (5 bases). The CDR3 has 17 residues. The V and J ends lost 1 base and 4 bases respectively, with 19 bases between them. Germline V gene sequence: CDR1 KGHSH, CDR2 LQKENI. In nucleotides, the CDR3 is TGTGCCAGCTCACCACAGGCACACGGAACCGGGGGCACTGAAGCTTTCTTT. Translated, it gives CASSPQAHGTGGTEAFF.

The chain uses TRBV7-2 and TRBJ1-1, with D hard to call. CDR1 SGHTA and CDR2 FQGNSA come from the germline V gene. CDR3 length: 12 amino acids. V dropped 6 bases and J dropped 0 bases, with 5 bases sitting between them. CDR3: CASSRLNTEAFF. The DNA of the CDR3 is TGTGCCAGCAGTCGCTTGAACACTGAAGCTTTCTTT. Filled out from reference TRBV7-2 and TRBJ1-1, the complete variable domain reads GAGVSQSPSNKVTEKGKDVELRCDPISGHTALYWYRQSLGQGLEFLIYFQGNSAPDKSGLPSDRFSAERTGGSVSTLTIQRTQQEDSAVYLCASSRLNTEAFFGQGTRLTVV.

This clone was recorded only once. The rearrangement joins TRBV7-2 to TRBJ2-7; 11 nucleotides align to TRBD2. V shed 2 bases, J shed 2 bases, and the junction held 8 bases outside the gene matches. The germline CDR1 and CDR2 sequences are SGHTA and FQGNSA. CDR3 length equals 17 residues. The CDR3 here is CASSLTLAGGRPYEQYF. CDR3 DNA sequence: TGTGCCAGCAGCTTAACGCTAGCGGGGGGCCGCCCCTACGAGCAGTACTTC. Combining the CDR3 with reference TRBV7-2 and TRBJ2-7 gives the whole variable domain GAGVSQSPSNKVTEKGKDVELRCDPISGHTALYWYRQSLGQGLEFLIYFQGNSAPDKSGLPSDRFSAERTGGSVSTLTIQRTQQEDSAVYLCASSLTLAGGRPYEQYFGPGTRLTVT.

CDR3 protein: CASSYYGGGNQPQHF. The CDR3 coding sequence is TGTGCCAGCAGTTACTACGGGGGAGGCAATCAGCCCCAGCATTTT. The J gene is TRBJ1-5, the V gene TRBV6-6; possibly TRBD1 for D (5 bases). V was shortened by 1 base and J by 2 bases, with 9 bases between the two germline ends. Germline CDR1 is MNHNY and CDR2 is SVGAGI (reference sequence). This CDR3 contains 15 residues.

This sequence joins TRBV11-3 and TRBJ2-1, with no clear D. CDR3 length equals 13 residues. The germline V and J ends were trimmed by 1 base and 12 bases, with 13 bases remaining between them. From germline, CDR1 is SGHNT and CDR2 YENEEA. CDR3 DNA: TGTGCCAGCAGCTTAGCTCCCTCTTTGGTGCAGTTCTTC. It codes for CASSLAPSLVQFF.

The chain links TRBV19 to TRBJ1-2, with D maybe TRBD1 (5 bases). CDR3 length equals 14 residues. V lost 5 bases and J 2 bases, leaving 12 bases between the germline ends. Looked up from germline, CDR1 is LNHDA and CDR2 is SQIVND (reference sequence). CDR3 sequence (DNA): TGTGCCAGTAGTGGGTGGGGCAGCAACTATGGCTACACCTTC. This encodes CASSGWGSNYGYTF.

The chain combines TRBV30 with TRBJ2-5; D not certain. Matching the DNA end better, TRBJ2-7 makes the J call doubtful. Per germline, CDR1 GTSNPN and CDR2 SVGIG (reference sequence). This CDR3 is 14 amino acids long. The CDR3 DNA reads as TGTGCCTGGAGGGCCGGGTTGCCCTCCTACGAGCAGTACTTC. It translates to CAWRAGLPSYEQYF.

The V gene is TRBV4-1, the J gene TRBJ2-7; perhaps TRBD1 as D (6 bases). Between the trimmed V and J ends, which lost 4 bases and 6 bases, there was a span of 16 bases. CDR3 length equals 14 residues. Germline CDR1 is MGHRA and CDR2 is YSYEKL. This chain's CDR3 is CASSLFNPQGEQYF. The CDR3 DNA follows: TGCGCCAGCAGCCTCTTCAACCCACAGGGCGAGCAGTACTTC.

Written as DNA, the CDR3 is TGCGCCAGCAGCCAAGATGAGACGGCATATGGCTACACCTTC. This sequence encodes CASSQDETAYGYTF. The chain recombines TRBV4-3 with TRBJ1-2, with D hard to call. V was trimmed by 0 bases and J by 5 bases, leaving 10 bases between them. The CDR3 consists of 14 residues. The germline V gene encodes CDR1 LGHNA and CDR2 YSLEER.

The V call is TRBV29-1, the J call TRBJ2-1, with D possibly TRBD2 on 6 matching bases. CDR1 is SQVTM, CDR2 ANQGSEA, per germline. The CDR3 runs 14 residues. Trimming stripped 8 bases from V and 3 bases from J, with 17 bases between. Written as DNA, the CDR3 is TGCAGCTTCCAGGAGGGGCAGATCTACAATGAGCAGTTCTTC. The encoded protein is CSFQEGQIYNEQFF.

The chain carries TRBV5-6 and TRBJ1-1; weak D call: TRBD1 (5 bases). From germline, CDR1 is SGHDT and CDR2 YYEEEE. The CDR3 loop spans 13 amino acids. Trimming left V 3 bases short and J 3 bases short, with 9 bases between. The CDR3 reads CASSSQGYTEAFF. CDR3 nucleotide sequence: TGTGCCAGCAGCTCGCAGGGATACACTGAAGCTTTCTTT.

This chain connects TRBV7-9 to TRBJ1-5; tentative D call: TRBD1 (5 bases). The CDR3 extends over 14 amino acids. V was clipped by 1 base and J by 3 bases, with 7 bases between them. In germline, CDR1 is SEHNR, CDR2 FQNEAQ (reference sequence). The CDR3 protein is CASSLVGTNQPQHF. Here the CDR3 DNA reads TGTGCCAGCAGCTTAGTAGGGACCAATCAGCCCCAGCATTTT.

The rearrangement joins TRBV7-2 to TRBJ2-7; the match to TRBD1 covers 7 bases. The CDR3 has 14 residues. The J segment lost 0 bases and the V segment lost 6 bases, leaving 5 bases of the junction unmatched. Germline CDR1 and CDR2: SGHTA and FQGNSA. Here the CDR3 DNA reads TGTGCCAGCAGACCGGACAGGAACTCCTACGAGCAGTACTTC. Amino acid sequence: CASRPDRNSYEQYF.

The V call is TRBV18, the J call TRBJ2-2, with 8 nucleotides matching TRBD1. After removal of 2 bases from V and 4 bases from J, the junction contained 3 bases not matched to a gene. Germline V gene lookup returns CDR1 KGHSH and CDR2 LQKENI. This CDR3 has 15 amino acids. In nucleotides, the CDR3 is TGTGCCAGCTCACCATACAGGGGGACCACCGGGGAGCTGTTTTTT. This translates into CASSPYRGTTGELFF.

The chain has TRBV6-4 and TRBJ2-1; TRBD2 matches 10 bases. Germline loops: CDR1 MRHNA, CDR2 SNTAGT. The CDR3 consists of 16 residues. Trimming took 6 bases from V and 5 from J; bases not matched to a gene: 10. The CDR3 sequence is CASSPITGLAHNEQFF. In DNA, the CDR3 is TGTGCCAGCAGCCCAATCACGGGACTAGCGCACAATGAGCAGTTCTTC.

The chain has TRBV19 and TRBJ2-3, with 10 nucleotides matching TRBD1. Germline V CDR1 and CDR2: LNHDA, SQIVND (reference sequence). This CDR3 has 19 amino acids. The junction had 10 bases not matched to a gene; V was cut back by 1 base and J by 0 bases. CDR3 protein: CASSIGPLTGQGSTDTQYF. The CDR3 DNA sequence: TGTGCCAGTAGTATAGGCCCACTCACGGGACAGGGGAGCACAGATACGCAGTATTTT.

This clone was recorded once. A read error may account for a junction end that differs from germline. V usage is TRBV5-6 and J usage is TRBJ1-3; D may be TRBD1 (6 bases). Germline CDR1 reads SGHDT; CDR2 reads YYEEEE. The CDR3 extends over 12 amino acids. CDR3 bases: TGTGCCAGCAGCTTGCCCGTGGGGGGGCTGCGTTTT. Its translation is CASSLPVGGLRF.

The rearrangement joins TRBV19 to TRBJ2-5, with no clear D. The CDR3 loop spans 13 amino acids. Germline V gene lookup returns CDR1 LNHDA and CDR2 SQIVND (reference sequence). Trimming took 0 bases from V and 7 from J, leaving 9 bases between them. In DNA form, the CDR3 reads TGTGCCAGTAGTATAGAACTGGGGTCGACCCAGTACTTC. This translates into CASSIELGSTQYF.